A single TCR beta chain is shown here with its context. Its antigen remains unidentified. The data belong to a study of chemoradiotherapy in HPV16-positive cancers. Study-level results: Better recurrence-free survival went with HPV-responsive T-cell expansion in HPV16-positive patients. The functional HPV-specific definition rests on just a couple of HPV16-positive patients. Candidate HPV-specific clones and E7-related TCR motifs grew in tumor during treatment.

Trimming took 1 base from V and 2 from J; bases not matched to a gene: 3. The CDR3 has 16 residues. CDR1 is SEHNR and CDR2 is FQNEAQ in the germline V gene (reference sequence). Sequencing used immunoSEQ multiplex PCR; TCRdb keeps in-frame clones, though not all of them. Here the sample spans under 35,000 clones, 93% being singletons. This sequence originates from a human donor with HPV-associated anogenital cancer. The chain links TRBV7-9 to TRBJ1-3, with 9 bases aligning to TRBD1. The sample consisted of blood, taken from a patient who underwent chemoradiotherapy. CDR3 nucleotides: TGTGCCAGCAGCTTAGGGGACAGGGCCCCTGGAAACACCATATATTTT. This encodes CASSLGDRAPGNTIYF.